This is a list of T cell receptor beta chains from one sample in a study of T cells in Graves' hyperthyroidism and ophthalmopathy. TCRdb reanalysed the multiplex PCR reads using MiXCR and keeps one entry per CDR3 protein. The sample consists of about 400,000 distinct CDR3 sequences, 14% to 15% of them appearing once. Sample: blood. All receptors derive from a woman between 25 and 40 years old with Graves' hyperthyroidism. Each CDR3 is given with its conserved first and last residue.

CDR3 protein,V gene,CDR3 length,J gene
CASRDGTSYQETQYF,TRBV2,15,TRBJ2-5
CSARALDINYEQYF,TRBV20-1,14,TRBJ2-7
CASSRDALSNQPQHF,TRBV6-1,15,TRBJ1-5
CASSIPGEADTQYF,TRBV13,14,TRBJ2-3
CASSSRTSGRGNTGELFF,TRBV11-2,18,TRBJ2-2
CATSEQGGSYNEQFF,TRBV24-1,15,TRBJ2-1
CASSRGRTTTLYTDTQYF,TRBV6-1,18,TRBJ2-3
CASSPSAGEQYF,TRBV3-1,12,TRBJ2-7
CASSRKTGYSNQPQHF,TRBV6-1,16,TRBJ1-5
CASSQGSGPQHF,TRBV19,12,TRBJ1-5
CATSPLSGADTQYF,TRBV24-1,14,TRBJ2-3
CSARKPQVLKTQYF,TRBV20-1,14,TRBJ2-5
CASNRNTEAFF,TRBV19,11,TRBJ1-1
CARRDVKAGELFF,TRBV30,13,TRBJ2-2
CATSRARGLEQFF,TRBV15,13,TRBJ2-1
CASSLVFSGGSINEQFF,TRBV7-9,17,TRBJ2-1
CASTPGLEQFF,TRBV28,11,TRBJ2-1
CASSLTSGSVAGELFF,TRBV14,16,TRBJ2-2
CASRRGHGRGTEAFF,TRBV5-1,15,TRBJ1-1
CASSSRTGTTYEQYF,TRBV27,15,TRBJ2-7
CASSLVGSTANTGELFF,TRBV7-6,17,TRBJ2-2
CATSDPSRQGVETQYF,TRBV24-1,16,TRBJ2-5
CAAEEMQTNTGELFF,TRBV6-2/TRBV6-3,15,TRBJ2-2
CASSPGGRQSYGYTF,TRBV9,15,TRBJ1-2
CASSLFRTSGPYEQYF,TRBV28,16,TRBJ2-7
CASSSRFLVTLSGNTIYF,TRBV6-1,18,TRBJ1-3
CASRTGTSGPGELFF,TRBV5-5,15,TRBJ2-2
CASLQNRGHSPLHF,TRBV6-5,14,TRBJ1-6
CSASGSAGVTPDTQYF,TRBV20-1,16,TRBJ2-3
CAITRAGDYGYTF,TRBV10-3,13,TRBJ1-2
CSARQGAMRQETQYF,TRBV20-1,15,TRBJ2-5
CASKDSSSTDTQYF,TRBV28,14,TRBJ2-3
CASQNGGNTEAFF,TRBV28,13,TRBJ1-1
CASSPLSGHLNYGYTF,TRBV18,16,TRBJ1-2
CASSQGGPPSGNEQFF,TRBV4-1,16,TRBJ2-1
CASTQKAGRYNEQFF,TRBV19,15,TRBJ2-1
CASSLWGTSGSIRETQYF,TRBV12-3/TRBV12-4,18,TRBJ2-5
CASSISQFSYNEQFF,TRBV19,15,TRBJ2-1
CASSQIASGELFF,TRBV3-1,13,TRBJ2-2
CASSSDSPKYNEQFF,TRBV7-8,15,TRBJ2-1
CASGSTGPQKLFF,TRBV28,13,TRBJ1-4